What follows describes a single T cell receptor beta chain. Germline CDR1 reads SGHAT; CDR2 reads FQNNGV. V dropped 7 bases and J dropped 6; count of bases not matched to a gene: 13. This CDR3 has 15 residues. This entry comes from a study of blood T cell repertoires in COVID-19. Study information: Researchers got acute and convalescent COVID-19 samples from the United States, Italy and Spain.

Methods used by the authors: Nucleated cell counts were estimated from reference gene primer amplification. Here immunoSEQ multiplex PCR was the method, and the copy in TCRdb shows in-frame clones only, minus some. V and J calls plus clone size are reproduced from that table; the DNA served to infer D and trimming. The table records about 180,000 clones, about 86% of them present only once. The sample consisted of peripheral blood. The chain is built from TRBV11-2 and TRBJ1-2; 8 bases align to TRBD1. The clonotype was recovered from a man between 65 and 85 years old with active or convalescent COVID-19. CDR3 sequence reads: CASTSRGQVFDGYTF. DNA for the CDR3: TGTGCCAGCACCTCCCGGGGACAGGTCTTTGATGGCTACACCTTC.